This T cell receptor beta chain was captured by sequencing in a study of CD8+ T cells in alopecia areata. The study's findings and limits: There were also resident alphabeta T cells of normal skin sequenced in scalp samples.

Concerning this clone itself: Its matching antigen is unknown.

Reverse transcription of extracted RNA yielded cDNA, which provided the sequencing template. Profiled with immunoSEQ multiplex PCR; TCRdb holds only in-frame clones, not every one. The sample contains 140,000 to 150,000 clones, about 87% of which appear only once. The CDR3 spans 15 residues. CDR1 is SNHLY and CDR2 is FYNNEI in the germline V gene. V shed 3 bases and J shed 0 bases, with 10 bases lying between them. Sequences were derived from CD8+ T cells sorted from blood, sampled at week 0. This clonotype was obtained from a human donor with alopecia areata. V and J are TRBV2 and TRBJ2-3; D unresolved. The CDR3 reads CASSEGSPSTDTQYF. The DNA of the CDR3 is TGTGCCAGCAGTGAGGGGTCACCTAGCACAGATACGCAGTATTTT.